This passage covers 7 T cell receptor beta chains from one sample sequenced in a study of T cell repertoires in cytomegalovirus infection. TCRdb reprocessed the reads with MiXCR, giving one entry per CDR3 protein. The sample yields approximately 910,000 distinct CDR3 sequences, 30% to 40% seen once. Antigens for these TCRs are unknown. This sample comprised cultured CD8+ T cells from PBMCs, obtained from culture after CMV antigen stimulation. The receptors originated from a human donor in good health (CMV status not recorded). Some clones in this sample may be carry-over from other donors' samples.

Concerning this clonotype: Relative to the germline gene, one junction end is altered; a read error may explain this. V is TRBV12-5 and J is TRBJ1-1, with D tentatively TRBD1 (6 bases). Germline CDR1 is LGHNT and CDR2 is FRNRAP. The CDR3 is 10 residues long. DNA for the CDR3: TGTGCTAGTGGTTTGAACAGGGCTACCTTT. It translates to CASGLNRATF.

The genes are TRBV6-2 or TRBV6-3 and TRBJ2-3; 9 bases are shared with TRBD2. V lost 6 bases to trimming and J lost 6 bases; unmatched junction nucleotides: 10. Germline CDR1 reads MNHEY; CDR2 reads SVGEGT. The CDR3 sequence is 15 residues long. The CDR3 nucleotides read TGTGCCAGCAGACCAAAGGGACTAGCATTCGATACGCAGTATTTT. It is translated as CASRPKGLAFDTQYF.

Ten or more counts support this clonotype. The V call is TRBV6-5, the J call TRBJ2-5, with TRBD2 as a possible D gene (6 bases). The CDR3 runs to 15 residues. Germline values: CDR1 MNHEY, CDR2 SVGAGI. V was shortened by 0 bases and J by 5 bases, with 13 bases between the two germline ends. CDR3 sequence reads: CASSYSRLGAETQYF. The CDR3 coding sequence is TGTGCCAGCAGTTACTCGAGACTAGGTGCGGAGACCCAGTACTTC.

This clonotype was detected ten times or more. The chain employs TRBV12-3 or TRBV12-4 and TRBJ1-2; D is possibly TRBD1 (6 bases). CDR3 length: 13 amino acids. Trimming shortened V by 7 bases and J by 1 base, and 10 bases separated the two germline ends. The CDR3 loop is CASIGTLNYGYTF. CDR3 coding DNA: TGTGCCAGCATCGGGACACTTAACTATGGCTACACCTTC.

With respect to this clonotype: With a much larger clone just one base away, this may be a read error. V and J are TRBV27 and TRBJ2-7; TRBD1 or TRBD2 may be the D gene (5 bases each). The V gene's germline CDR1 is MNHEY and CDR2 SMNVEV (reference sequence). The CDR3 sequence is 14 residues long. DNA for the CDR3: TGTACCAGCAGTTTATCAGGGAGCTCCTACGAGCAGTACTTC. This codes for CTSSLSGSSYEQYF.

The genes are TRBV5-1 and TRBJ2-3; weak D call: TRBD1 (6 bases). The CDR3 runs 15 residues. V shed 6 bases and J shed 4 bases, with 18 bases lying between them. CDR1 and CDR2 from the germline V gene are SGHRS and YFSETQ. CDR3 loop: CASIPEGGLPDTQYF. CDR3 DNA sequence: TGCGCCAGCATCCCTGAAGGGGGTTTACCAGATACGCAGTATTTT.

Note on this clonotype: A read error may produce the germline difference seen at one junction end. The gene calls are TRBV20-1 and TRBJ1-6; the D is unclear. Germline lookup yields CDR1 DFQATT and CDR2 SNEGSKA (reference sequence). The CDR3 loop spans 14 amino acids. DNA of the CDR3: TGCAGTGCTCCACAGAGCTCCTATAATTCACCCCTCCGCTTT. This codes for CSAPQSSYNSPLRF.